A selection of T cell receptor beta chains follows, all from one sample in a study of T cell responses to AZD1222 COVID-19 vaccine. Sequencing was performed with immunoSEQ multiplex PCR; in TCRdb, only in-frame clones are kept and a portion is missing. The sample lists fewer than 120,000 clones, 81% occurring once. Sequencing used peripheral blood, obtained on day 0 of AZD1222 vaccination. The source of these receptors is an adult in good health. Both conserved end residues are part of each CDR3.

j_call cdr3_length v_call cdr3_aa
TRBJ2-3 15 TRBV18 CASSLRGPPTDTQYF
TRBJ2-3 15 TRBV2 CASRPQGGSTDTQYF
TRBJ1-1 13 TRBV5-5 CASSLEGNTEAFF
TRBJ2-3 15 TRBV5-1 CASSDSGGVADTQYF
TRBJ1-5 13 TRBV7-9 CASSQMPGQPQHF
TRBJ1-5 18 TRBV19 CASSVRDRGAGNNQPQHF
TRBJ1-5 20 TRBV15 CATSRWGSGGEPDSNQPQHF
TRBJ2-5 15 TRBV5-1 CASSFTSGGLKTQYF
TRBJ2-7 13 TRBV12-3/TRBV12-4 CASSPRRTYEQYF
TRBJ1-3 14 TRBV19 CASMLASPGNTIYF
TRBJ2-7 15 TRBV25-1 CASSDSGTGAYEQYF
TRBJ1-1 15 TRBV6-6 CASSKGNSLNTEAFF
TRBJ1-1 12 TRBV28 CASRPTGRSAFF
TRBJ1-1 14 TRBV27 CASSFEGLGTEAFF
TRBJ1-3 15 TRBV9 CASSVGEGTGNTIYF
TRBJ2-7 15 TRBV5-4 CASSLWQVGSYEQYF
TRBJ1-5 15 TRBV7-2 CASSPGGKRNQPQHF
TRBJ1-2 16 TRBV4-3 CASSQEQGARTYGYTF
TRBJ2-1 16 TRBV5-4 CASSLVSGGRGNEQFF
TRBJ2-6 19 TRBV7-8 CASSRDSSGSPSGANVLTF
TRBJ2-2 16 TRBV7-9 CASSPSGTGDTGELFF
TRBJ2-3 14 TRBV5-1 CASRLGWAGDTQYF
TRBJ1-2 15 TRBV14 CASSQEAHPHYGYTF
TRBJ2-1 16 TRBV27 CASSNSRDTFYNEQFF
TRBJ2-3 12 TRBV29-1 CSVEWGSDTQYF
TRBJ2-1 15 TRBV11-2 CAGGGSANSYNEQFF
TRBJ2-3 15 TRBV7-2 CASSLYSGSKDTQYF
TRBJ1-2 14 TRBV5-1 CASRPQGTNYGYTF
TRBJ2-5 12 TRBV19 CASSSLQETQYF
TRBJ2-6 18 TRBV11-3 CASSLDGRANSGANVLTF
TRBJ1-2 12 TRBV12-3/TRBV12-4 CASSPQEYGYTF
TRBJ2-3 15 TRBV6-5 CASSFTGSPTDTQYF
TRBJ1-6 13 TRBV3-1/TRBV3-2 CASSNRTGSPLHF
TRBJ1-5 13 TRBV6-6 CASSYGGSQPQHF
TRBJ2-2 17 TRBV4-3 CASSPAGLAGGTGELFF
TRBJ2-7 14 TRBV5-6 CASSLTTGTRERYF
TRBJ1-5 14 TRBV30 CAWTPGERYQPQHF
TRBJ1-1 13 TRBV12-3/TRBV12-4 CASSLGGNTEAFF
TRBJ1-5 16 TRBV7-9 CASSLAAGLGGQPQHF
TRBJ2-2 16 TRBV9 CASSVYDSPDTGELFF
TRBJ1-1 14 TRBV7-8 CASSARQPNTEAFF
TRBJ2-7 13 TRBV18 CASSRTSSYEQYF
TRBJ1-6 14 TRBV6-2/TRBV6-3 CASSYGGRASPLHF